This is a list of T cell receptor beta chains from one sample in a study of blood T cell repertoires in COVID-19. Generated by immunoSEQ multiplex PCR, the TCRdb table keeps only in-frame clones and is missing some. The sample yields more than 30,000 clones, around 86% seen once. The sample consisted of peripheral blood. Receptor source: a man between 45 and 60 years old with active or convalescent COVID-19. Both conserved end residues are part of each CDR3. Each record gives: clone size, J gene, D gene, V gene, CDR3 protein, CDR3 DNA. D genes are given only for firm matches. Only some rows state a clone size, as once, few, many or a class for expanded clones.

NA TRBJ1-4 TRBD1 TRBV24-1 CATSENRGGGEKLFF TGTGCCACCAGTGAAAACAGGGGGGGTGGTGAAAAACTGTTTTTT
NA TRBJ2-5 TRBD2 TRBV23-1 CASSPSGGEETQYF TGCGCCAGCAGTCCCTCGGGGGGAGAAGAGACCCAGTACTTC
NA TRBJ2-7 TRBD1 TRBV11-1 CASSPQGGTYEQYF TGTGCCAGCAGCCCACAGGGGGGCACCTACGAGCAGTACTTC
NA TRBJ1-2 NA TRBV7-9 CASSVGPSYGYTF TGTGCCAGCAGCGTAGGGCCATCCTATGGCTACACCTTC
NA TRBJ1-2 NA TRBV2 CASTQTIYGYTF TGTGCCAGCACCCAGACTATCTATGGCTACACCTTC
NA TRBJ1-1 TRBD1 TRBV20-1 CSGQGDTEAFF TGCAGCGGACAGGGGGACACTGAAGCTTTCTTT
once TRBJ1-6 NA TRBV28 CASSLRRRDSPLHF TGTGCCAGCAGTTTACGTAGACGGGATTCACCCCTCCACTTT
NA TRBJ2-2 TRBD2 TRBV11-3 CASSLRLAGTGELFF TGTGCCAGCAGCTTACGACTAGCGGGAACCGGGGAGCTGTTTTTT
NA TRBJ2-7 NA TRBV5-1 CASSPEGRRDYEQYF TGCGCCAGCAGCCCGGAGGGACGGAGAGACTACGAGCAGTACTTC
once TRBJ1-3 NA TRBV9 CASSVEVEGDTIYF TGTGCCAGCAGCGTAGAGGTAGAGGGGGACACCATATATTTT
NA TRBJ1-2 NA TRBV5-1 CASSLWFGGRDYGYTF TGCGCCAGCAGCTTGTGGTTCGGGGGGCGAGACTATGGCTACACCTTC
NA TRBJ2-2 TRBD2 TRBV29-1 CSASGTTYTGELFF TGCAGCGCGTCCGGGACTACCTACACCGGGGAGCTGTTTTTT
NA TRBJ2-1 NA TRBV5-1 CASSLGGNSYNEQFF TGCGCCAGCAGCTTGGGCGGGAACTCCTACAATGAGCAGTTCTTC
NA TRBJ2-1 TRBD2 TRBV15 CATSRVGAGLAGVLGEQFF TGTGCCACCAGCAGAGTCGGGGCGGGACTAGCGGGAGTATTGGGAGAGCAGTTCTTC